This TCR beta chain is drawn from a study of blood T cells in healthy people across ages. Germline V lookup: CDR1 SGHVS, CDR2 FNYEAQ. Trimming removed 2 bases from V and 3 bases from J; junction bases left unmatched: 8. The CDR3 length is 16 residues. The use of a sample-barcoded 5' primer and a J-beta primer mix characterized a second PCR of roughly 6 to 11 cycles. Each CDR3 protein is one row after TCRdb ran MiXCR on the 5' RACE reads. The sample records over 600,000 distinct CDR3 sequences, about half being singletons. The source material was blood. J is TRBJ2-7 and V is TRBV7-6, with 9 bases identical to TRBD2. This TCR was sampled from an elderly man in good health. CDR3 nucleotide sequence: TGTGCCAGCAGCTTAAGGAAGCCTAGCGGGGACTACGAGCAGTACTTC. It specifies CASSLRKPSGDYEQYF.